These 2 T cell receptor beta chains were all obtained from the same sample, sequenced in a study of cytomegalovirus exposure and HLA in healthy donors. Researchers ran the PCR with 60 Vbeta and 13 Jbeta primers. Clones were sequenced by immunoSEQ multiplex PCR, and TCRdb holds only the in-frame ones, with some missing. The table lists about 120,000 clones, less than 85% of them singletons. The sequencing input was PBMCs. Source of these receptors: a female donor in good health and CMV-seronegative.

This clone was recorded a few times. The genes are TRBV6-5 and TRBJ1-6; perhaps TRBD1 as D (5 bases). Trimming pared 4 bases from V and 9 bases from J, leaving 7 bases between. CDR3 size: 12 residues. Germline-derived CDR1 and CDR2 are MNHEY and SVGAGI. CDR3 loop: CASSLGVSPLHF. The CDR3 nucleotides read TGTGCCAGCAGTTTAGGGGTTTCACCCCTCCACTTT.

The J gene is TRBJ2-7, the V gene TRBV13; 8 positions agree with TRBD1. The trim removed 1 base at V and 2 bases at J, leaving 4 bases unmatched. From germline, CDR1 is PRHDT and CDR2 FYEKMQ (reference sequence). The CDR3 consists of 15 residues. The CDR3 coding sequence is TGTGCCAGCAGCTTAGTAGGGGACAGGACCTACGAGCAGTACTTC. Protein: CASSLVGDRTYEQYF. The full variable domain, in which reference TRBV13 and TRBJ2-7 provide the parts outside the CDR3, is AAGVIQSPRHLIKEKRETATLKCYPIPRHDTVYWYQQGPGQDPQFLISFYEKMQSDKGSIPDRFSAQQFSDYHSELNMSSLELGDSALYFCASSLVGDRTYEQYFGPGTRLTVT.